This is a list of T cell receptor beta chains from one sample in a study of shared clonotypes between healthy human individuals. Profiling relied on immunoSEQ multiplex PCR, and the TCRdb table lists in-frame clones only, not all of them. The data contain 2 million to 2.5 million clones, approximately 94% of them singletons. The sample was naive CD8+ T cells from PBMCs. These receptor sequences come from a man aged 18 to 29 in good health. Some clones in this sample may be carry-over from other donors' samples. The CDR3 runs from the conserved cysteine through the conserved F or W. Each record gives: clone size, J gene, V gene, D gene, CDR3 DNA, CDR3 protein. The D gene is left open where the match is weak. Expanded clones get a size class; other rows say once, few or many, or leave the size out.

>NA|TRBJ2-2|TRBV7-9|TRBD2
TGTGCCAGCAGCTTACTAGCGGGAGCCGGGGAGCTGTTTTTT
CASSLLAGAGELFF
>once|TRBJ2-3|TRBV7-6|TRBD1
TGTGCCAGCAGCTTAGGAAGTAGGACAGGGGTCCCAGATACGCAGTATTTT
CASSLGSRTGVPDTQYF
>NA|TRBJ1-1|TRBV7-6|NA
TGTGCCAGCAGCTTAGAACCGGCGGCTAACACTGAAGCTTTCTTT
CASSLEPAANTEAFF
>NA|TRBJ1-2|TRBV4-1|NA
TGCGCCAGCAGCCAAGTTCGGGGGGATTACGATGGCTACACCTTC
CASSQVRGDYDGYTF
>once|TRBJ2-3|TRBV6-5|NA
TGTGCCAGCAGTTACCTATCCACTACCACAGATACGCAGTATTTT
CASSYLSTTTDTQYF
>NA|TRBJ1-4|TRBV15|NA
TGTGCCACCAGCAGAGAGGCAGATTACTCAACTAATGAAAAACTGTTTTTT
CATSREADYSTNEKLFF
>once|TRBJ1-1|TRBV9|NA
TGTGCCAGCAGCGTAGTGGCCCTCAGGGGTGGGGGCACTGAAGCTTTCTTT
CASSVVALRGGGTEAFF
>NA|TRBJ2-7|TRBV11-2|TRBD1
TGTGCCAGCAGCTTCTGGACAGGGGACGAGCAGTACTTC
CASSFWTGDEQYF
>NA|TRBJ2-1|TRBV28|NA
TGTGCCAGCAGTCGTAGAGAGTCGTCCTACCAAAATGAGCAGTTCTTC
CASSRRESSYQNEQFF
>NA|TRBJ2-7|TRBV6-5|TRBD2
TGTGCCAGCAGTTACTCGACGGCGGGAGTCCACTACGAGCAGTACTTC
CASSYSTAGVHYEQYF
>NA|TRBJ2-7|TRBV4-1|TRBD2
TGCGCCAGCAGCCAGGGACTAGCGAAAGAGCAGTACTTC
CASSQGLAKEQYF
>NA|TRBJ2-4|TRBV28|TRBD2
TGTGCCAGCAGTTTTCCCGCACGTCTTAGCGGGAGTGACGACATTCAGTACTTC
CASSFPARLSGSDDIQYF
>NA|TRBJ2-7|TRBV13|NA
TGTGCCAGCAGCTTAGGGTTGGTGGAGGATGGGGACGAGCAGTACTTC
CASSLGLVEDGDEQYF
>NA|TRBJ2-5|TRBV19|TRBD2
TGTGCCAGTAGTATAGGCGGGAGTCCGGAGACCCAGTACTTC
CASSIGGSPETQYF
>NA|TRBJ2-2|TRBV4-1|NA
TGCGCCAGCAGCCCTCGCCCCGACAAGACTCTGCTGAACACCGGGGAGCTGTTTTTT
CASSPRPDKTLLNTGELFF
>NA|TRBJ1-1|TRBV6-5|NA
TGTGCCAGCAGTTACTATAGAGGGAAGGACACTGAAGCTTTCTTT
CASSYYRGKDTEAFF
>NA|TRBJ2-7|TRBV6-5|NA
TGTGCCAGCAGTTACGGCCTACGACCAAGGGCCGAGCAGTACTTC
CASSYGLRPRAEQYF
>NA|TRBJ1-5|TRBV5-1|NA
TGCGCCAGCAGCTTAACACCAGGCAGCAATCAGCCCCAGCATTTT
CASSLTPGSNQPQHF
>NA|TRBJ2-3|TRBV27|NA
TGTGCCAGCAGTTTACGACCGCAAGTAACAGATACGCAGTATTTT
CASSLRPQVTDTQYF
>NA|TRBJ2-3|TRBV5-1|NA
TGCGCCAGCAGCTTGGAATCAGGGGGGACAGATACGCAGTATTTT
CASSLESGGTDTQYF
>NA|TRBJ2-3|TRBV30|TRBD2
TGTGCCTGGACAGCTAGCGGACACAGGGATACGCAGTATTTT
CAWTASGHRDTQYF
>NA|TRBJ2-7|TRBV5-6|NA
TGTGCCAGCAGCCCTTGGGGGGCGGTAACCTACGAGCAGTACTTC
CASSPWGAVTYEQYF
>NA|TRBJ1-5|TRBV27|NA
TGTGCCAGCAGTTTAGCCGGAGCGGGGGGGAGCAATCAGCCCCAGCATTTT
CASSLAGAGGSNQPQHF
>NA|TRBJ2-7|TRBV27|TRBD2
TGTGCCAGCAGTCTCAAGGGAGGGTTAGTGCACGAGCAGTACTTC
CASSLKGGLVHEQYF
>NA|TRBJ1-2|TRBV5-6|NA
TGTGCCAGCAGCTTGTTACGGGGTGGCTACACCTTC
CASSLLRGGYTF
>NA|TRBJ2-2|TRBV19|TRBD1
TGTGCCAGCAGACAGGGACCCGGGGAGCTGTTTTTT
CASRQGPGELFF
>NA|TRBJ1-2|TRBV7-6|TRBD1
TGTGCCAGCAGCGGACAGGGGGATGGCTACACCTTC
CASSGQGDGYTF
>NA|TRBJ2-7|TRBV6-5|TRBD2
TGTGCCAGCAGTTACTCGAGCGGGACCCGCGACTACGAGCAGTACTTC
CASSYSSGTRDYEQYF
>NA|TRBJ2-1|TRBV10-3|TRBD2
TGTGCCATCAGTGAGAACAGGGGACTAGCGGGAGAGTTCTTC
CAISENRGLAGEFF
>NA|TRBJ2-7|TRBV13|TRBD1
TGTGCCAGCAGTTTCGGACAGGGCTACTACGAGCAGTACTTC
CASSFGQGYYEQYF
>NA|TRBJ1-2|TRBV9|NA
TGTGCCAGCAGCGTCGGACAGTCCAAGGATGGCTACACCTTC
CASSVGQSKDGYTF
>NA|TRBJ2-3|TRBV27|TRBD1
TGTGCCAGCAGTTTTGAGAGGACAGGCCGCGGAGATACGCAGTATTTT
CASSFERTGRGDTQYF
>NA|TRBJ1-1|TRBV6-1|TRBD1
TGTGCCAGCAGTGAAGCCGTCAGGGGGCGCGGAACTGAAGCTTTCTTT
CASSEAVRGRGTEAFF
>once|TRBJ2-7|TRBV6-5|NA
TGTGCCAGCAGCTTCTTGGCGGGCAGCAGGTACGAGCAGTACTTC
CASSFLAGSRYEQYF
>NA|TRBJ2-1|TRBV19|NA
TGTGCCAGTAGTATCTTCGGCAATGAGCAGTTCTTC
CASSIFGNEQFF
>NA|TRBJ1-5|TRBV27|TRBD1
TGTGCCAGCAGCCCCGGGACAGGGGGGTATCAGCCCCAGCATTTT
CASSPGTGGYQPQHF
>NA|TRBJ2-3|TRBV29-1|TRBD2
TGCAGCGTTGATGGACTAGCGGGAGAGTTCCAAGGCCCAGATACGCAGTATTTT
CSVDGLAGEFQGPDTQYF
>NA|TRBJ2-3|TRBV6-1|NA
TGTGCTTTAAATACGCAGTATTTT
CALNTQYF
>NA|TRBJ2-1|TRBV28|TRBD2
TGTGCCAGCAGTCCCACTAGCGGGAGTACGTATGAGCAGTTCTTC
CASSPTSGSTYEQFF
>NA|TRBJ1-3|TRBV28|NA
TGTGCCAGCAGTTTATGGGCGGGGTCTGGAAACACCATATATTTT
CASSLWAGSGNTIYF
>NA|TRBJ2-1|TRBV19|NA
TGTGCCAGTAGTAACCGGGGTACCTACAATGAGCAGTTCTTC
CASSNRGTYNEQFF
>NA|TRBJ2-4|TRBV5-1|NA
TGCGCCAGCAGCTACGGGAATTTAGCCAAAAACATTCAGTACTTC
CASSYGNLAKNIQYF
>once|TRBJ2-7|TRBV28|TRBD1
TGTGCCAGTGGGACCTGGGGGGACAGGGCCTACGAGCAGTACTTC
CASGTWGDRAYEQYF
>NA|TRBJ2-7|TRBV27|NA
TGTGCCAGCAGTTTATCCTACGAGCAGTACTTC
CASSLSYEQYF
>NA|TRBJ2-7|TRBV27|TRBD2
TGTGCCAGCAGTCTCCAACTAGCGGGAGTTCGAGAGGAGCAGTACTTC
CASSLQLAGVREEQYF
>NA|TRBJ1-1|TRBV19|TRBD1
TGTGCCAGTAGCTCCAGAGACACAGGGGCTTGGACTGAAGCTTTCTTT
CASSSRDTGAWTEAFF
>NA|TRBJ1-1|TRBV10-1|NA
TGCGCCAGCAGTGAAGGGGGGGCGAACACTGAAGCTTTCTTT
CASSEGGANTEAFF
>NA|TRBJ1-5|TRBV19|NA
TGTGCCAGTAGATCAAGGCCCAGAAGCAATCAGCCCCAGCATTTT
CASRSRPRSNQPQHF
>once|TRBJ1-2|TRBV11-2|NA
TGTGCCAGCAGCTTAGGCCAGGGTTCCCTCTATGGCTACACCTTC
CASSLGQGSLYGYTF
>NA|TRBJ1-2|TRBV27|TRBD1
TGTGCCAGCAGTATTACAGGGGGCTATGGCTACACCTTC
CASSITGGYGYTF
>few|TRBJ1-2|TRBV10-1|NA
TGCGCCAGCAGTGAGTCGAGGGACTATGGCTACACCTTC
CASSESRDYGYTF
>NA|TRBJ1-1|TRBV4-1|TRBD1
TGCGCCAGCAGCCAAAGACCCAGGGGGGACACTGAAGCTTTCTTT
CASSQRPRGDTEAFF
>NA|TRBJ2-7|TRBV21-1|NA
TGTGCCAGTACCTCTATAGCGGGGACCTACGAGCAGTACTTC
CASTSIAGTYEQYF
>NA|TRBJ1-1|TRBV11-2|NA
TGTGCCAGCAGCTTAGCAGCATACAGCTCTTTGAACACTGAAGCTTTCTTT
CASSLAAYSSLNTEAFF
>NA|TRBJ1-1|TRBV7-2|TRBD1
TGTGCCAGCAGCTTGCCTGCGGGACAGATCCCCATGAACACTGAAGCTTTCTTT
CASSLPAGQIPMNTEAFF